This T cell receptor (beta chain) emerged from a study of T cells in localized non-small cell lung cancer (dated by TCRdb to 2020 to 2021). About the investigation overall: The study examined T cell repertoires in 200 to 250 patients with early-stage NSCLC and compared tumors with uninvolved tumor-adjacent lungs. The cohort was made up of fewer than 250 treatment-naive NSCLC patients whose localized lung tumors had been resected. A mean age of around 69 years was recorded for the NSCLC patients, of whom under 150 were male and 95 to 110 were female. The research as a whole found: A median of 57 of the top 100 tumor clones turned up in the paired uninvolved adjacent lung, and 25 to 35 of those clones also ranked among the top 100 of that same adjacent lung. Longer overall survival was associated with higher T cell density in blood, whereas shorter survival was associated with higher clonality in adjacent lung. Because the study design was exploratory, TCR variables were selected using unadjusted p-values without false-discovery rate correction. Uninvolved tumor-adjacent lung showed the highest T cell clonality, higher than tumor, which suggests more focused antigenic responses in the uninvolved tumor-adjacent lung. Because multi-region sequencing of the tumors was not done, intratumor heterogeneity could not be ruled out.

A word on this clone: Its antigen is still unknown. No base-level quality is on record; no much larger clone is a single base apart.

Germline trimming: 0 bases from V, 3 bases from J; junction bases outside gene matches: 16. Reading the germline V gene gives CDR1 LGHNA and CDR2 YSLEER. Including cysteine and phenylalanine, the CDR3 has 19 amino acids. Only the CDR3 DNA is retained, 57 bases long and in frame from the first base. The immunoSEQ Assay was used to sequence TCR beta CDR3 regions from DNA. On the authors' methods: T cell density was computed as TCR beta template counts normalized to usable DNA estimated by amplifying housekeeping genes. Richness was estimated using the preseqR package, with extrapolation to 400,000 templates for PBMC samples and to 120,000 templates for tissue samples. Clonality was calculated as one minus Pielou's evenness. Tissue-enriched TCRs were identified through differential abundance testing performed on productive amino-acid clonotypes, with a minimum total count of 5 and an alpha of 0.1. Repertoire overlap between compartments was quantified with the Jaccard Index and Morisita Overlap Index. GLIPH grouped TCR beta CDR3s together with public tetramer-defined viral CDR3s, and a viral motif had to include at least three viral sequences and also show V-gene enrichment. This is the immuneACCESS table as TCRdb keeps it, with only in-frame sequences that have V and J called. A part of the clones is gone; compared with another copy, unresolved V genes explain less than half, and the rest is unexplained. The V and J calls and the clone size are those of that table, but D and trimming were determined from the DNA. The sample table lists about 24,000 clones, around 90% of them with a count of one. The biggest ten clones account for around a fifth of the sample.

At diagnosis, tumor, uninvolved tumor-adjacent lung and peripheral blood were collected and then preserved as a mix of FFPE and fresh-frozen material. For TCR repertoire profiling, the blood samples were analyzed as peripheral blood mononuclear cells. The sample consisted of peripheral blood, taken before any cancer treatment. The sequence links TRBV4-3 to TRBJ1-1, with 7 middle bases fitting TRBD1. The receptor's source is a man aged 40 to 75 with stage I squamous cell lung carcinoma. The DNA sequence is given as TGCGCCAGCAGCCAAGACGTCCTTATTACCGGGACAGCCTACACTGAAGCTTTCTTT. Its product reads: CASSQDVLITGTAYTEAFF.